The 3 T cell receptor beta chains listed next were all sequenced from one sample in a study of cytomegalovirus exposure and HLA in healthy donors. The PCR contained 60 Vbeta and 13 Jbeta primers. Repertoires were generated with immunoSEQ multiplex PCR, while TCRdb's copy carries only in-frame clones and drops some. The sample holds under 200,000 clones; approximately 86% are singletons and the top ten take roughly 0.32%. Input material: PBMCs. The receptors were sampled from a woman younger than 45 in good health and CMV-seronegative.

The genes are TRBV2 and TRBJ1-1; 7 nucleotides align to TRBD1. CDR3 length: 16 residues. Looked up from germline, CDR1 is SNHLY and CDR2 is FYNNEI. V dropped 5 bases and J dropped 5; count of bases not matched to a gene: 14. CDR3 protein: CASSYSQGPGETEAFF. The CDR3 coding sequence is TGTGCCAGCAGTTACTCACAGGGGCCTGGGGAGACTGAAGCTTTCTTT.

This clone appeared a single time. CDR3 coding DNA: TGTGCCAGCAGCCCCCGGACAGTTATGAACACTGAAGCTTTCTTT. Its protein is CASSPRTVMNTEAFF. The rearrangement uses TRBV13 and TRBJ1-1; weak D call: TRBD1 (6 bases). Trimming shortened V by 5 bases and J by 0 bases, and 13 bases separated the two germline ends. This CDR3 has 15 amino acids. Per germline, CDR1 PRHDT and CDR2 FYEKMQ (reference sequence).

The CDR3 sequence: CASSLTSSSEQFF. Written as DNA, the CDR3 is TGCGCCAGCAGCTTGACTAGCTCCAGTGAGCAGTTCTTC. The chain uses TRBV5-1 and TRBJ2-1; TRBD2 might be the D (6 bases). Trimming stripped 1 base from V and 9 bases from J, with 11 bases between. This CDR3 contains 13 residues. CDR1 is SGHRS and CDR2 is YFSETQ in the germline V gene. Looking up the rest from reference TRBV5-1 and TRBJ2-1 gives the full variable domain: KAGVTQTPRYLIKTRGQQVTLSCSPISGHRSVSWYQQTPGQGLQFLFEYFSETQRNKGNFPGRFSGRQFSNSRSEMNVSTLELGDSALYLCASSLTSSSEQFFGPGTRLTVL.